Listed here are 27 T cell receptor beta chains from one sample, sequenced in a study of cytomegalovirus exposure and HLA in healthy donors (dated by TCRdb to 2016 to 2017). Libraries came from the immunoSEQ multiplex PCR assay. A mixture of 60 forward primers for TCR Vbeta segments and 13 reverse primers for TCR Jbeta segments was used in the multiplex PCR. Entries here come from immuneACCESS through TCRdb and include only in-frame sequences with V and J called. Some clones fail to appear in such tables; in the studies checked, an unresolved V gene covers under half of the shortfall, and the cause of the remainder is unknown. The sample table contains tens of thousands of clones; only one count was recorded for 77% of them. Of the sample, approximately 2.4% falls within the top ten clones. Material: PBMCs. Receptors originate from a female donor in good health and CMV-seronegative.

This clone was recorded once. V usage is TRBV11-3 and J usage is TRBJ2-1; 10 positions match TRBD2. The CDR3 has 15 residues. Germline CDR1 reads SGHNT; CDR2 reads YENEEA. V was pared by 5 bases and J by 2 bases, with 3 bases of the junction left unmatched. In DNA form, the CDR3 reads TGTGCCAGCAGCCCCGGGACTAGCGCCTACAATGAGCAGTTCTTC. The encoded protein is CASSPGTSAYNEQFF.

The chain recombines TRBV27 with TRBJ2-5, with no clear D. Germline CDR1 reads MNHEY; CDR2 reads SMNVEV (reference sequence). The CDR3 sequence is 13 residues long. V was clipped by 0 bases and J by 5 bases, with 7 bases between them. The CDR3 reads CASSLSIGETQYF. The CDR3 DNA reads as TGTGCCAGCAGTTTATCGATCGGGGAGACCCAGTACTTC.

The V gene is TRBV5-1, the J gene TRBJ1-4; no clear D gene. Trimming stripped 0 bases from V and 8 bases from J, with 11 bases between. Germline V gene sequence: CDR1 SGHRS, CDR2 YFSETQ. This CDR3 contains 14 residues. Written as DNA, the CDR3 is TGCGCCAGCAGCTTGGATGAGGAAGGCGAAAAACTGTTTTTT. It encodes CASSLDEEGEKLFF.

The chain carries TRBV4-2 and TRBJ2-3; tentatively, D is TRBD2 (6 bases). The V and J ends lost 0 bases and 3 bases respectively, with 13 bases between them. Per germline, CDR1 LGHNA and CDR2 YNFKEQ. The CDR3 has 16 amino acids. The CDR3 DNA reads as TGTGCCAGCAGCCAAGATCTTCGTAGCGGTACAGATACGCAGTATTTT. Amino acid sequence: CASSQDLRSGTDTQYF.

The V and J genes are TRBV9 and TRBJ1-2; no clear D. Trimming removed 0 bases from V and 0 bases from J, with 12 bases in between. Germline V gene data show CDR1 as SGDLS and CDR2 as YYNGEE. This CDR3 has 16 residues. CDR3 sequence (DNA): TGTGCCAGCAGCGTAGCTACGGAGGAGTCTAACTATGGCTACACCTTC. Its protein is CASSVATEESNYGYTF.

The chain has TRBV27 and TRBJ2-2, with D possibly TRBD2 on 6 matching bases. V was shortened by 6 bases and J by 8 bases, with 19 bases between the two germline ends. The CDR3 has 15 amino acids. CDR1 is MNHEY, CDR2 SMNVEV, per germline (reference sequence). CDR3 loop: CASRGGSRHFGELFF. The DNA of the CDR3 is TGTGCCAGCAGGGGGGGAAGTCGGCATTTTGGGGAGCTGTTTTTT.

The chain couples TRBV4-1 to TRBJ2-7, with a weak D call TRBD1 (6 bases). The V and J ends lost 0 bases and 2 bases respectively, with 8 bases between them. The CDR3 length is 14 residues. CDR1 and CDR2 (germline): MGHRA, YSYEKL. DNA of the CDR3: TGCGCCAGCAGCCAAGATAGGACAGCCTACGAGCAGTACTTC. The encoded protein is CASSQDRTAYEQYF.

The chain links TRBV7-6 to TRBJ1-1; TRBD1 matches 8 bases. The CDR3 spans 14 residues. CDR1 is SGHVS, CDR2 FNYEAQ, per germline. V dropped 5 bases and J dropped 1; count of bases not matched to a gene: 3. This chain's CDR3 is CASSLGTGNTEAFF. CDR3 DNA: TGTGCCAGCAGCCTCGGGACAGGGAACACTGAAGCTTTCTTT.

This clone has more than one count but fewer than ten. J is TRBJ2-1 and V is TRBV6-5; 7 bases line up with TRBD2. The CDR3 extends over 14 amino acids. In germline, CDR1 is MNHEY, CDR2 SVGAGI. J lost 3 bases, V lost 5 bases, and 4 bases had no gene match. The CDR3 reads CASSLAEFYNEQFF. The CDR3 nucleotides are TGTGCCAGCAGTCTAGCGGAGTTCTACAATGAGCAGTTCTTC.

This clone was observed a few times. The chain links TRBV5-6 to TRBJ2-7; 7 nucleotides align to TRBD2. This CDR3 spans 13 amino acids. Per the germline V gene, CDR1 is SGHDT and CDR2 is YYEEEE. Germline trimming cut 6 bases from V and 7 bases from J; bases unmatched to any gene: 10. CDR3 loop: CASNYGGGGEQYF. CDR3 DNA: TGTGCCAGCAACTATGGTGGGGGGGGTGAGCAGTACTTC.

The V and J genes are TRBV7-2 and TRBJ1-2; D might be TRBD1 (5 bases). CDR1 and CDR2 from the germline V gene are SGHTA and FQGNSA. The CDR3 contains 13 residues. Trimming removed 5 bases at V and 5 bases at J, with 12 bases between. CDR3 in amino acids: CASSPQVYYGYTF. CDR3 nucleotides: TGTGCCAGCAGCCCACAGGTTTATTATGGCTACACCTTC.

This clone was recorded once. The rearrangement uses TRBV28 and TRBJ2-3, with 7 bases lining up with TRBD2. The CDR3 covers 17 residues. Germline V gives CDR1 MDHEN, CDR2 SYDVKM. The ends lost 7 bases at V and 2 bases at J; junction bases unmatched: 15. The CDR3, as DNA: TGTGCCAGCAATCAATTTTATGAGCGGGGAAACACAGATACGCAGTATTTT. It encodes CASNQFYERGNTDTQYF.

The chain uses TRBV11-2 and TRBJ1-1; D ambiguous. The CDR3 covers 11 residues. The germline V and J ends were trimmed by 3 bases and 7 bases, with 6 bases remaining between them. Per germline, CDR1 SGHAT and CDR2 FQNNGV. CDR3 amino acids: CASSLEIEAFF. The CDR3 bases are TGTGCCAGCAGCTTGGAGATTGAAGCTTTCTTT.

The CDR3 sequence: CASNLNSAGTRQYF. Here the CDR3 DNA reads TGTGCCAGCAACCTGAATTCCGCAGGCACCCGACAGTACTTC. This chain links TRBV6-5 with TRBJ2-7, with D unclear. V was pared by 7 bases and J by 10 bases, with 23 bases between. This CDR3 contains 14 residues. CDR1 is MNHEY and CDR2 is SVGAGI in the germline V gene.

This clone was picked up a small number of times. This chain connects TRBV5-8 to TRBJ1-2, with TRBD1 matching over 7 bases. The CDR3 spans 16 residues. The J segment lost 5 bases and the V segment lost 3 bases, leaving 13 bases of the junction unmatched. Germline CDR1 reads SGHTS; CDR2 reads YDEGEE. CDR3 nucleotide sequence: TGTGCCAGCAGCTACGGAAACAGGGGTACTAGGTATGGCTACACCTTC. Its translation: CASSYGNRGTRYGYTF.

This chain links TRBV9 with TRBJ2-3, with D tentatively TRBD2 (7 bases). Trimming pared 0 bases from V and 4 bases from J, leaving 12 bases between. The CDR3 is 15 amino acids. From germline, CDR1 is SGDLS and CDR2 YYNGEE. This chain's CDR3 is CASSVAGGSADTQYF. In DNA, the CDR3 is TGTGCCAGCAGCGTAGCGGGGGGCAGCGCAGATACGCAGTATTTT.

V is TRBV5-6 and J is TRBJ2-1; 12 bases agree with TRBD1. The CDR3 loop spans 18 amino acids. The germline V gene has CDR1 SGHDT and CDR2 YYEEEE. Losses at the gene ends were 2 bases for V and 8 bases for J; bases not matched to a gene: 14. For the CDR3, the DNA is TGTGCCAGCAGCTTATTCCCCGGGAGGGGACAGGGGGCCCATGAGCAGTTCTTC. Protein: CASSLFPGRGQGAHEQFF.

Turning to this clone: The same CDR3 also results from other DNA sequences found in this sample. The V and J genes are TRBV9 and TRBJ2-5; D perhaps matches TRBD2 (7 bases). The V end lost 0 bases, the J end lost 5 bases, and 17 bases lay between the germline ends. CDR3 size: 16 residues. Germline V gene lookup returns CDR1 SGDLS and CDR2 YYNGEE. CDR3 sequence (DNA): TGTGCCAGCAGCGTAGCATTCGGGGGGCAAGGGGAGACCCAGTACTTC. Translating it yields CASSVAFGGQGETQYF. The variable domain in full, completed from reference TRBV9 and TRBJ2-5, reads DSGVTQTPKHLITATGQRVTLRCSPRSGDLSVYWYQQSLDQGLQFLIQYYNGEERAKGNILERFSAQQFPDLHSELNLSSLELGDSALYFCASSVAFGGQGETQYFGPGTRLLVL.

The CDR3, as DNA: TGTGCCAGTAGTCCTCCAGGGGCCACCGGGGAGCTGTTTTTT. Its translation: CASSPPGATGELFF. This chain uses TRBV19 with TRBJ2-2; possible D gene TRBD1, 6 bases. V was clipped by 5 bases and J by 4 bases, with 11 bases between them. This CDR3 is built from 14 residues. Germline V lookup: CDR1 LNHDA, CDR2 SQIVND (reference sequence). The full variable domain, its missing parts supplied by reference TRBV19 and TRBJ2-2, is DGGITQSPKYLFRKEGQNVTLSCEQNLNHDAMYWYRQDPGQGLRLIYYSQIVNDFQKGDIAEGYSVSREKKESFPLTVTSAQKNPTAFYLCASSPPGATGELFFGEGSRLTVL.

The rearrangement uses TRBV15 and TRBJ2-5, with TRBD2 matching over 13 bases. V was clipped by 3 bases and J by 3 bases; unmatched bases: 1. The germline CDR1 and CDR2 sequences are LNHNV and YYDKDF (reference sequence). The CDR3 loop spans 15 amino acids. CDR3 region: CATSSGTSGEETQYF. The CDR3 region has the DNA TGTGCCACCAGCAGTGGGACTAGCGGGGAAGAGACCCAGTACTTC.

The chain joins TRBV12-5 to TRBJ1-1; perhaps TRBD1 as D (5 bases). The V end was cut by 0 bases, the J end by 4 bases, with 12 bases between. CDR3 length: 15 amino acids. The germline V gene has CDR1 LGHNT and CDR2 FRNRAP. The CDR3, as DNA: TGTGCTAGTGGTTTGGTACTGAGACAGTTCACTGAAGCTTTCTTT. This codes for CASGLVLRQFTEAFF.

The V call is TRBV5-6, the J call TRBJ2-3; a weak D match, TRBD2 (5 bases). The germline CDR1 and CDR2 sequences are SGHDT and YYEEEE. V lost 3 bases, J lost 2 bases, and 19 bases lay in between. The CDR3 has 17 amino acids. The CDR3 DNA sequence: TGTGCCAGCAGCTCGACCCGGACTCTCCACCCCACAGATACGCAGTATTTT. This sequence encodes CASSSTRTLHPTDTQYF.

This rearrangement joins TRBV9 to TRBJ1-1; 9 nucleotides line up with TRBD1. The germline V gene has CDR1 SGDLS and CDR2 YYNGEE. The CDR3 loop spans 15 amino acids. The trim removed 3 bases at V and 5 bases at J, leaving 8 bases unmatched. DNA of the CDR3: TGTGCCAGCAGCGACCAGGACAGGGGAGAAACTGAAGCTTTCTTT. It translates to CASSDQDRGETEAFF.

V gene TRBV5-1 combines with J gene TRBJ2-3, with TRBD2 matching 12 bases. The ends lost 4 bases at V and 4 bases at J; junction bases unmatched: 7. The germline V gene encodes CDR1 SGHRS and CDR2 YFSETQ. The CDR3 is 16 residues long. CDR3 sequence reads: CASSLETSGSSDTQYF. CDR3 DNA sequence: TGCGCCAGCAGCCTCGAGACTAGCGGGAGTTCAGATACGCAGTATTTT.

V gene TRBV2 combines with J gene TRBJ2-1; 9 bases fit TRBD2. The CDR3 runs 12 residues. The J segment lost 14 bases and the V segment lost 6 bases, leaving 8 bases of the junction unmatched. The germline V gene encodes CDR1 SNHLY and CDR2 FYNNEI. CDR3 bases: TGTGCCAGCAGGCTAGCGGGAAACACTGAGTTCTTC. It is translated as CASRLAGNTEFF. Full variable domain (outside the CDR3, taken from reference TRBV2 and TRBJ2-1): EPEVTQTPSHQVTQMGQEVILRCVPISNHLYFYWYRQILGQKVEFLVSFYNNEISEKSEIFDDQFSVERPDGSNFTLKIRSTKLEDSAMYFCASRLAGNTEFFGPGTRLTVL.

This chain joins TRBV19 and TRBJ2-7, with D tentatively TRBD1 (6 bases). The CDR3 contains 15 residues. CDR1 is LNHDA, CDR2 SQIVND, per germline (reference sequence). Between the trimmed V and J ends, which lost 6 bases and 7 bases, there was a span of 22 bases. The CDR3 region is CASSPGFRGTREQYF. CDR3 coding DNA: TGTGCCAGTAGCCCGGGGTTCAGGGGAACACGGGAGCAGTACTTC.

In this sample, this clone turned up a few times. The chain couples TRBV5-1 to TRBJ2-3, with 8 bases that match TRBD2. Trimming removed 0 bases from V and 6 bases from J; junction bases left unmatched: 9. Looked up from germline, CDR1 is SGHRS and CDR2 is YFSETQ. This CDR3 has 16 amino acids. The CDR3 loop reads CASSLDTGRGGDTQYF. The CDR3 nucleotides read TGCGCCAGCAGCTTGGATACCGGGAGGGGAGGTGATACGCAGTATTTT.